These 25 T cell receptor beta chains originate from one sample sequenced in a study of cytomegalovirus exposure and HLA in healthy donors. The PCR made use of 60 Vbeta and 13 Jbeta primers. The data were produced by immunoSEQ multiplex PCR, yet TCRdb's version contains in-frame clones alone and is incomplete. This sample's table reports around 150,000 clones. The sequencing input was PBMCs. The source is a woman aged 60 to 75 in good health and CMV-seronegative.

The chain uses TRBV14 and TRBJ2-7; D may be TRBD2 (6 bases). Trimming left V 4 bases short and J 6 bases short, with 13 bases between. CDR1 and CDR2 (germline): SGHDN, FVKESK. The CDR3 has 13 amino acids. The chain's CDR3 is CASSPRDFSEQYF. CDR3 DNA: TGTGCCAGCAGCCCCCGGGACTTCAGCGAGCAGTACTTC.

The chain combines TRBV10-3 with TRBJ2-7; 8 bases agree with TRBD2. The junction had 8 bases not matched to a gene; V was cut back by 6 bases and J by 1 base. The CDR3 covers 15 residues. The germline gives CDR1 ENHRY, CDR2 SYGVKD. The CDR3 DNA reads as TGTGCCATCAGAATGGGGAGCGGGAGTTCCTACGAGCAGTACTTC. Its protein is CAIRMGSGSSYEQYF.

This sequence joins TRBV6-1 and TRBJ2-7, with a tentative D call TRBD2 (5 bases). CDR3 length: 16 amino acids. With 3 bases removed from V and 3 bases from J, the gap between germline ends came to 18 bases. CDR1 and CDR2 (germline): MNHNS, SASEGT. The CDR3 is CASSEGWESPNYEQYF. As DNA, the CDR3 is TGTGCCAGCAGTGAGGGGTGGGAGTCTCCTAACTACGAGCAGTACTTC.

This chain connects TRBV6-6 to TRBJ1-1; no definite D call. V was shortened by 0 bases and J by 3 bases, with 5 bases between the two germline ends. The CDR3 has 13 amino acids. In germline, CDR1 is MNHNY, CDR2 SVGAGI (reference sequence). This CDR3 reads CASSYSRDTEAFF. Written as DNA, the CDR3 is TGTGCCAGCAGTTACTCGAGGGACACTGAAGCTTTCTTT.

The chain links TRBV7-2 to TRBJ1-5; D not resolved. V lost 4 bases to trimming and J lost 7 bases, with 8 bases between them. The CDR3 sequence is 12 residues long. Looked up from germline, CDR1 is SGHTA and CDR2 is FQGNSA. CDR3 bases: TGTGCCAGCAGCTCCCCACAGCAGCCCCAGCATTTT. It specifies CASSSPQQPQHF.

In nucleotides, the CDR3 is TGTGCCAGCAGCTTATTTTCAGGACTAAGGGGCACTGAAGCTTTCTTT. Encoded protein: CASSLFSGLRGTEAFF. The chain has TRBV7-8 and TRBJ1-1; tentatively, D is TRBD1 (5 bases). V was cut by 2 bases and J by 4 bases, with 17 bases left in between. CDR1 SGHVS and CDR2 FQNEAQ come from the germline V gene. The CDR3 has 16 residues. Using reference TRBV7-8 and TRBJ1-1 for the parts outside the CDR3, the full variable domain is GAGVSQSPRYKVAKRGQDVALRCDPISGHVSLFWYQQALGQGPEFLTYFQNEAQLDKSGLPSDRFFAERPEGSVSTLKIQRTQQEDSAVYLCASSLFSGLRGTEAFFGQGTRLTVV.

V is TRBV5-4 and J is TRBJ1-6, with a tentative D call TRBD1 (6 bases). V shed 5 bases and J shed 6 bases, with 9 bases lying between them. The CDR3 contains 13 residues. Germline values: CDR1 SGHNT, CDR2 YYREEE (reference sequence). CDR3 nucleotides: TGTGCCAGCAGTCCGGACAGTAATTCACCCCTCCACTTT. Amino acid sequence: CASSPDSNSPLHF. Looking up the rest from reference TRBV5-4 and TRBJ1-6 gives the full variable domain: ETGVTQSPTHLIKTRGQQVTLRCSSQSGHNTVSWYQQALGQGPQFIFQYYREEENGRGNFPPRFSGLQFPNYSSELNVNALELDDSALYLCASSPDSNSPLHFGNGTRLTVT.

The chain couples TRBV5-4 to TRBJ2-5; TRBD2 matches 7 bases. The tail of the sequence fits TRBJ2-7 better, so the J call may be wrong. The CDR3 has 15 residues. Germline V gene data show CDR1 as SGHNT and CDR2 as YYREEE (reference sequence). CDR3: CASSLASGGFHEQYF. For the CDR3, the DNA is TGTGCCAGCAGCTTGGCCTCGGGGGGTTTCCACGAGCAGTACTTC.

The chain recombines TRBV5-1 with TRBJ1-2; 9 bases match TRBD1. The ends lost 4 bases at V and 5 bases at J; junction bases unmatched: 9. The germline gives CDR1 SGHRS, CDR2 YFSETQ. The length of the CDR3 is 15 residues. The CDR3 DNA reads as TGCGCCAGCAGCGAACGACAGGGGGTTGCATATGGCTACACCTTC. This sequence encodes CASSERQGVAYGYTF. Looking up the rest from reference TRBV5-1 and TRBJ1-2 gives the full variable domain: KAGVTQTPRYLIKTRGQQVTLSCSPISGHRSVSWYQQTPGQGLQFLFEYFSETQRNKGNFPGRFSGRQFSNSRSEMNVSTLELGDSALYLCASSERQGVAYGYTFGSGTRLTVV.

CDR3 loop: CASSVGIGQGTTYNSPLHF. CDR3 DNA sequence: TGTGCCAGCAGCGTAGGAATTGGGCAGGGGACAACCTATAATTCACCCCTCCACTTT. The chain couples TRBV9 to TRBJ1-6; weak D call: TRBD1 (6 bases). The CDR3 spans 19 residues. Per the germline V gene, CDR1 is SGDLS and CDR2 is YYNGEE. V dropped 0 bases and J dropped 2 bases, with 18 bases sitting between them.

The chain combines TRBV10-3 with TRBJ2-7; 9 bases fit TRBD1. Per germline, CDR1 ENHRY and CDR2 SYGVKD. There are 13 residues in the CDR3. V lost 6 bases and J lost 5; bases outside the gene matches: 5. The CDR3 protein is CAIRDRGDDEQYF. The CDR3 DNA follows: TGTGCCATCAGAGACAGGGGGGATGACGAGCAGTACTTC.

This chain connects TRBV27 to TRBJ1-1, with TRBD1 as a possible D gene (6 bases). This CDR3 is 15 amino acids long. Trimming left V 0 bases short and J 0 bases short, with 8 bases between. CDR1 and CDR2 (germline): MNHEY, SMNVEV (reference sequence). The CDR3 DNA reads as TGTGCCAGCAGTTTATCAGGGGGATTGAACACTGAAGCTTTCTTT. This translates into CASSLSGGLNTEAFF.

The rearrangement joins TRBV5-1 to TRBJ2-7; D is possibly TRBD1 (6 bases). There are 15 residues in the CDR3. V lost 0 bases and J lost 1, with 11 bases in between. Germline assignment: CDR1 SGHRS and CDR2 YFSETQ. CDR3 sequence (DNA): TGCGCCAGCAGCTTGGCCCCAGGGGTTTCCTACGAGCAGTACTTC. It codes for CASSLAPGVSYEQYF.

The genes are TRBV7-3 and TRBJ2-1; TRBD1 agrees at 10 bases. Trimming removed 3 bases from V and 2 bases from J; junction bases left unmatched: 1. The CDR3 runs to 15 residues. Germline CDR1 and CDR2: SGHTA and FQGTGA. As DNA, the CDR3 is TGTGCCAGCAGCTTCGGACAGGGGGCCTACAATGAGCAGTTCTTC. This gives the protein CASSFGQGAYNEQFF.

The chain is built from TRBV5-5 and TRBJ1-2; 10 nucleotides agree with TRBD1. CDR3 length: 17 residues. Germline V lookup: CDR1 SGHKS, CDR2 YYEKEE (reference sequence). Germline trimming cut 0 bases from V and 7 bases from J; bases unmatched to any gene: 12. The CDR3 DNA follows: TGTGCCAGCAGCTTGGGGATGAGCGACAGGGGGCATCTTGGCTACACCTTC. Translated, it gives CASSLGMSDRGHLGYTF.

The rearrangement joins TRBV6-1 to TRBJ2-7; D may be TRBD1 (5 bases). The V end was cut by 2 bases, the J end by 3 bases, with 11 bases between. The CDR3 contains 14 residues. Germline CDR1 MNHNS, CDR2 SASEGT. For the CDR3, the DNA is TGTGCCAGCAGTGAATATAGACAGCACTACGAGCAGTACTTC. It is translated as CASSEYRQHYEQYF.

The chain uses TRBV5-1 and TRBJ2-3, with TRBD2 matching over 11 bases. V shed 0 bases and J 2 bases; nucleotides not matched to a gene: 2. Per the germline V gene, CDR1 is SGHRS and CDR2 is YFSETQ. CDR3 length: 16 amino acids. The CDR3 DNA sequence: TGCGCCAGCAGCTTGGGGGGACTAGCGGACACAGATACGCAGTATTTT. It specifies CASSLGGLADTDTQYF.

The chain has TRBV30 and TRBJ1-1; 8 bases align to TRBD1. V shed 3 bases, J shed 11 bases, and the junction held 5 bases outside the gene matches. The germline gives CDR1 GTSNPN, CDR2 SVGIG (reference sequence). The CDR3 length is 11 residues. CDR3 residues: CAWRQGVVAFF. CDR3 in DNA: TGTGCCTGGAGACAGGGGGTTGTTGCTTTCTTT.

CDR3 residues: CASSVPGLAGAGSYEQYF. CDR3 sequence (DNA): TGTGCCAGCAGTGTCCCGGGACTAGCGGGAGCTGGGTCCTACGAGCAGTACTTC. The chain employs TRBV6-4 and TRBJ2-7; 14 positions match TRBD2. Trimming removed 4 bases from V and 1 base from J; junction bases left unmatched: 9. The CDR3 runs to 18 residues. CDR1 MRHNA and CDR2 SNTAGT come from the germline V gene.

The V gene is TRBV10-3, the J gene TRBJ1-6, with unresolved D. V shed 5 bases and J shed 1 base, with 18 bases lying between them. In germline, CDR1 is ENHRY, CDR2 SYGVKD. The CDR3 is 18 amino acids. CDR3 sequence reads: CAISSAGELRSYNSPLHF. CDR3 nucleotide sequence: TGTGCCATCAGTAGTGCCGGGGAATTGAGGTCCTATAATTCACCCCTCCACTTT.

The chain employs TRBV15 and TRBJ2-2; a weak D match, TRBD2 (6 bases). The CDR3 runs to 14 residues. Per the germline V gene, CDR1 is LNHNV and CDR2 is YYDKDF (reference sequence). V lost 6 bases and J 7 bases, leaving 15 bases between the germline ends. The CDR3 is CATRVSGRYGELFF. DNA of the CDR3: TGTGCCACCAGGGTCAGCGGGCGTTACGGGGAGCTGTTTTTT.

As DNA, the CDR3 is TGTGCCAGCGGAAGCGGGGGGGAGTCCTACAATGAGCAGTTCTTC. It codes for CASGSGGESYNEQFF. The chain joins TRBV7-3 to TRBJ2-1, with TRBD2 matching 10 bases. CDR3 length: 15 residues. Unmatched junction bases numbered 5, after V lost 8 bases and J lost 1 base. CDR1 is SGHTA and CDR2 is FQGTGA in the germline V gene.

The V call is TRBV5-1, the J call TRBJ2-1; 11 bases are shared with TRBD2. The germline V gene encodes CDR1 SGHRS and CDR2 YFSETQ. Trimming removed 2 bases from V and 7 bases from J; junction bases left unmatched: 8. There are 16 residues in the CDR3. CDR3 in DNA: TGCGCCAGCAGCTTCTTAGGAACTAGCGGGAGTAATGAGCAGTTCTTC. Residues: CASSFLGTSGSNEQFF.

The genes are TRBV7-9 and TRBJ2-1; perhaps TRBD1 as D (5 bases). Between the trimmed V and J ends, which lost 6 bases and 2 bases, there was a span of 14 bases. From germline, CDR1 is SEHNR and CDR2 FQNEAQ (reference sequence). The CDR3 sequence is 15 residues long. The CDR3 loop reads CASSLPGSTYNEQFF. The DNA of the CDR3 is TGTGCCAGCAGTCTTCCAGGGTCTACCTACAATGAGCAGTTCTTC.

The J gene is TRBJ2-7, the V gene TRBV27; D gene ambiguous. Trimming removed 5 bases at V and 1 base at J, with 9 bases between. The CDR3 is 13 amino acids. Germline loops: CDR1 MNHEY, CDR2 SMNVEV (reference sequence). In nucleotides, the CDR3 is TGTGCCAGCAGTCCTTGGCTGTCCTACGAGCAGTACTTC. Its translation: CASSPWLSYEQYF.